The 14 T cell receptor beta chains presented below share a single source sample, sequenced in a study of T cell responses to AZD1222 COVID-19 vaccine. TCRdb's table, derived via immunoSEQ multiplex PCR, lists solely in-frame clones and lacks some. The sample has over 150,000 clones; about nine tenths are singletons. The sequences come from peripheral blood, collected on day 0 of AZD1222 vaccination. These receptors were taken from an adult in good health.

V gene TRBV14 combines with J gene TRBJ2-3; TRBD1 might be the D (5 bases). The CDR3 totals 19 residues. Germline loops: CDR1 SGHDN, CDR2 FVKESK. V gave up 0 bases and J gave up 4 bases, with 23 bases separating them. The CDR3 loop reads CASSQDLVLGQKAPDTQYF. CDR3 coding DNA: TGTGCCAGCAGCCAAGATCTTGTCCTGGGGCAGAAGGCGCCAGATACGCAGTATTTT.

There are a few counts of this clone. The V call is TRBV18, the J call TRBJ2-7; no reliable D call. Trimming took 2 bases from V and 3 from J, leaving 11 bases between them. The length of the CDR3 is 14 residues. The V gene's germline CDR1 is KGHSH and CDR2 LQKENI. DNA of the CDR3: TGTGCCAGCTCACCAGCCTCCCACAACTACGAGCAGTACTTC. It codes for CASSPASHNYEQYF. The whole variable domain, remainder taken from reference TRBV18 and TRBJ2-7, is NAGVMQNPRHLVRRRGQEARLRCSPMKGHSHVYWYRQLPEEGLKFMVYLQKENIIDESGMPKERFSAEFPKEGPSILRIQQVVRGDSAAYFCASSPASHNYEQYFGPGTRLTVT.

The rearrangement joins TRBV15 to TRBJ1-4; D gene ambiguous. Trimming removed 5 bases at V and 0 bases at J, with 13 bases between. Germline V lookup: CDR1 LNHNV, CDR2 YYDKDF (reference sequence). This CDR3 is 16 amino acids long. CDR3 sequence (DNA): TGTGCCACCAGCGGAGGCCAGTTCGCAACTAATGAAAAACTGTTTTTT. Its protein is CATSGGQFATNEKLFF.

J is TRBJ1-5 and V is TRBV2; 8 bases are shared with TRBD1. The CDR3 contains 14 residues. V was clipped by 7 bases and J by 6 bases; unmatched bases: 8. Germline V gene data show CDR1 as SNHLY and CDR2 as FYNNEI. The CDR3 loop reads CASILDREGQPQHF. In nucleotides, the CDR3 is TGTGCCAGCATATTGGACAGGGAGGGTCAGCCCCAGCATTTT.

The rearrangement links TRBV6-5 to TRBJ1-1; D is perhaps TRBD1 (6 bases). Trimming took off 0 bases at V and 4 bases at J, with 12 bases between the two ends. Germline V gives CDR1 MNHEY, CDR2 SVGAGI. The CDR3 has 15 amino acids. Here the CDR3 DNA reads TGTGCCAGCAGTTACTCTTGGCAGGGGACCACTGAAGCTTTCTTT. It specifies CASSYSWQGTTEAFF.

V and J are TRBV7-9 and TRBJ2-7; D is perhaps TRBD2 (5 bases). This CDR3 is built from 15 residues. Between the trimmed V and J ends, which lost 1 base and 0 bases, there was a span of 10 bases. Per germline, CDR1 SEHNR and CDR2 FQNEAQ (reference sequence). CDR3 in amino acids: CASSLGLSGSYEQYF. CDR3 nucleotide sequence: TGTGCCAGCAGCTTAGGACTAAGTGGCTCCTACGAGCAGTACTTC.

The CDR3 is CASSQGNYGYTF. The DNA for the CDR3 is TGTGCCAGCAGCCAAGGGAACTATGGCTACACCTTC. The rearrangement links TRBV7-9 to TRBJ1-2; D gene unclear. Germline loops: CDR1 SEHNR, CDR2 FQNEAQ (reference sequence). The CDR3 runs 12 residues. V lost 5 bases, J lost 2 bases, and 6 bases lay in between.

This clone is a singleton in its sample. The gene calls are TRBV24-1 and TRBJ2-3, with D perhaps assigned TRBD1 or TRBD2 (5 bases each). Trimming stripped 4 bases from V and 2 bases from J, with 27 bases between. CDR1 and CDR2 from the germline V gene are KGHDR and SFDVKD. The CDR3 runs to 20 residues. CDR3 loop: CATSDPTTPGTTKHTDTQYF. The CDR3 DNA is TGTGCCACCAGTGACCCAACAACTCCCGGGACGACAAAACACACAGATACGCAGTATTTT.

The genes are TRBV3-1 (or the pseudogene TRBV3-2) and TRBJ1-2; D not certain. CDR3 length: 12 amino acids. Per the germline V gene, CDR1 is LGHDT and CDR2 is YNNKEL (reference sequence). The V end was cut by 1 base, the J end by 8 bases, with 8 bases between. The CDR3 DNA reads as TGTGCCAGCAGCCAAGGCCCGTGGGGCTACACCTTC. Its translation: CASSQGPWGYTF.

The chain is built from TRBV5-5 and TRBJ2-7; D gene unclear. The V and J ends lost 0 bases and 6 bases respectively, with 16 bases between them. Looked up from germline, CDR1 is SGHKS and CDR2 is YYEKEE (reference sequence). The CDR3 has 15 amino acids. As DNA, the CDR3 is TGTGCCAGCAGCTTGGCGTGGTCGGAACACTTCGAGCAGTACTTC. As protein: CASSLAWSEHFEQYF.

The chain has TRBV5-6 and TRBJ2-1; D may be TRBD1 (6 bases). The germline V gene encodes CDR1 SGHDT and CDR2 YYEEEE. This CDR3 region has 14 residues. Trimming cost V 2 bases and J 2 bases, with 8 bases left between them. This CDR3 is CASSFQGPYNEQFF. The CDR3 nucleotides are TGTGCCAGCAGCTTTCAGGGGCCCTACAATGAGCAGTTCTTC.

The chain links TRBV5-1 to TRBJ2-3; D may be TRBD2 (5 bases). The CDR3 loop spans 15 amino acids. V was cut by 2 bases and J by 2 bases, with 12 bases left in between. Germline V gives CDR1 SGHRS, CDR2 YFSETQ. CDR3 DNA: TGCGCCAGCAGCTTCGTGAGGGCCCACACAGATACGCAGTATTTT. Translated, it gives CASSFVRAHTDTQYF.

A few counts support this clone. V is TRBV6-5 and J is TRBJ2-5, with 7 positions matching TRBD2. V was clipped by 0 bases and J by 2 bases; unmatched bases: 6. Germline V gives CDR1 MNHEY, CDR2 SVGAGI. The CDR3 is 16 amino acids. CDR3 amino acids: CASSYSRASGQETQYF. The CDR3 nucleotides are TGTGCCAGCAGTTACTCCAGGGCTAGCGGTCAAGAGACCCAGTACTTC.

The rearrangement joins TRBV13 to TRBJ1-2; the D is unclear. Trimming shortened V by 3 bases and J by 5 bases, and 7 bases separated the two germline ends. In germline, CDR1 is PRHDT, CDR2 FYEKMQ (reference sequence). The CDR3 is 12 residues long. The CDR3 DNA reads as TGTGCCAGCAGCTTGACGGCGTATGGCTACACCTTC. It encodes CASSLTAYGYTF.